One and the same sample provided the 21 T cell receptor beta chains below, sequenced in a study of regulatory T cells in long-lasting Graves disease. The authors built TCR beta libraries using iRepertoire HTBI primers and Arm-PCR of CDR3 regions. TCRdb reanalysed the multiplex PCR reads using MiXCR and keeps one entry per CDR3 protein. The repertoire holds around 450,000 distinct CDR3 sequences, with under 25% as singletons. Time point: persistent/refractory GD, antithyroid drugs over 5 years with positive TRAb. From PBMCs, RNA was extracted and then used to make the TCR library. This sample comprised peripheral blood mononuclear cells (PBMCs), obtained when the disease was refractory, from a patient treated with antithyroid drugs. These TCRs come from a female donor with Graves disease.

CDR3 protein: CASSFGDGRDTQYF. The CDR3 region has the DNA TGTGCCAGCAGTTTCGGCGACGGGCGGGATACGCAGTATTTT. This chain links TRBV28 with TRBJ2-3; D unclear. V lost 3 bases, J lost 6 bases, and 13 bases lay in between. The CDR3 has 14 amino acids. The germline gives CDR1 MDHEN, CDR2 SYDVKM.

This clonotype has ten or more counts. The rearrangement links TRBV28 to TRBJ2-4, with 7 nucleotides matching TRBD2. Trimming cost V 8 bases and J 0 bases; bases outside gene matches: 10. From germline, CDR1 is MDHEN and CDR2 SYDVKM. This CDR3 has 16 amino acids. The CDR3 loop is CASAWGGNIAKNIQYF. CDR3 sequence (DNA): TGTGCCAGCGCCTGGGGAGGGAACATAGCCAAAAACATTCAGTACTTC.

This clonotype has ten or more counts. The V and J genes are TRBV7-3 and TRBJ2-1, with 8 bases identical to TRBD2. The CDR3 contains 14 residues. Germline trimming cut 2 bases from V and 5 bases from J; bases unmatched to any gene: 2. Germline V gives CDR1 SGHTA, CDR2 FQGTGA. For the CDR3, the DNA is TGTGCCAGCAGCTTAGCGGGGGGAAACAATGAGCAGTTCTTC. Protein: CASSLAGGNNEQFF.

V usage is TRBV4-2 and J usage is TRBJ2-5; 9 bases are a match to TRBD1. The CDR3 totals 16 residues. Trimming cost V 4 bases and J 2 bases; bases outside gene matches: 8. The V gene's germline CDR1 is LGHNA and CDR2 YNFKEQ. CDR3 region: CASSPGQGSGQETQYF. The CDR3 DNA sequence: TGTGCCAGCAGCCCCGGACAGGGGTCGGGGCAAGAGACCCAGTACTTC.

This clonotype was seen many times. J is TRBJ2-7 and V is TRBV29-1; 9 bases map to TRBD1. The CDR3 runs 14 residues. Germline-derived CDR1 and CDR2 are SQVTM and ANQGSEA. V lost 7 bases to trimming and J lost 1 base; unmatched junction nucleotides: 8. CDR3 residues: CSAAKGQGSYEQYF. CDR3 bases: TGCAGCGCCGCGAAGGGACAGGGATCCTACGAGCAGTACTTC.

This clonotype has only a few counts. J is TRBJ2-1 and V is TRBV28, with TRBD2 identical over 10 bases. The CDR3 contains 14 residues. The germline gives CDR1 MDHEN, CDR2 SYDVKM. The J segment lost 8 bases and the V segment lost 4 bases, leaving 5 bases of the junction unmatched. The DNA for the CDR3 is TGTGCCAGCAGTTACCTCGGGACTAGCGATGAGCAGTTCTTC. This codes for CASSYLGTSDEQFF.

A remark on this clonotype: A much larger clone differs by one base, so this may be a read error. The CDR3 nucleotides read TGTGCCGGCGCTTATCACAGGTCCTACGAGCAGTACTTC. It yields the protein CAGAYHRSYEQYF. The chain has TRBV6-1 and TRBJ2-7, with D tentatively TRBD1 (5 bases). Germline assignment: CDR1 MNHNS and CDR2 SASEGT. This CDR3 spans 13 amino acids. Trimming took 11 bases from V and 1 from J, leaving 15 bases between them.

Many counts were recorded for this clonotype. DNA of the CDR3: TGCAGTGCTAGAGATCCCCCTTTCACTGAAGCTTTCTTT. Its protein product is CSARDPPFTEAFF. J is TRBJ1-1 and V is TRBV20-1; D is ambiguous. There are 13 residues in the CDR3. Germline CDR1 is DFQATT and CDR2 is SNEGSKA (reference sequence). Trimming cost V 0 bases and J 4 bases, with 9 bases left between them.

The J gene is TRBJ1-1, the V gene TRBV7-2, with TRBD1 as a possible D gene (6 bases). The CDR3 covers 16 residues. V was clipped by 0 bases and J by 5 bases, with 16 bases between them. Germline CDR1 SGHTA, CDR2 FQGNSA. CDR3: CASSLARDTLETEAFF. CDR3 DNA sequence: TGTGCCAGCAGCTTAGCCCGGGACACCTTGGAAACTGAAGCTTTCTTT. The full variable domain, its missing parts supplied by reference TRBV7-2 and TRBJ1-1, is GAGVSQSPSNKVTEKGKDVELRCDPISGHTALYWYRQSLGQGLEFLIYFQGNSAPDKSGLPSDRFSAERTGGSVSTLTIQRTQQEDSAVYLCASSLARDTLETEAFFGQGTRLTVV.

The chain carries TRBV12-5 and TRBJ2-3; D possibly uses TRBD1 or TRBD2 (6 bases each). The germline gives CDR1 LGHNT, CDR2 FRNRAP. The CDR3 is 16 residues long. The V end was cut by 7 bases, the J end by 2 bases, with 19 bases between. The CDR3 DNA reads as TGTGCTAGTGCTGGGGATTTCGGGGGCTACACAGATACGCAGTATTTT. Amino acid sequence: CASAGDFGGYTDTQYF.

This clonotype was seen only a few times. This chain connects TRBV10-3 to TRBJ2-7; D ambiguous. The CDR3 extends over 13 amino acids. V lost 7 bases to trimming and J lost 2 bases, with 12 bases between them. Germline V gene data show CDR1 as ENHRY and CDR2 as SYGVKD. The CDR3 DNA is TGTGCCATCACCAATTCCCAGGCCTACGAGCAGTACTTC. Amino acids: CAITNSQAYEQYF.

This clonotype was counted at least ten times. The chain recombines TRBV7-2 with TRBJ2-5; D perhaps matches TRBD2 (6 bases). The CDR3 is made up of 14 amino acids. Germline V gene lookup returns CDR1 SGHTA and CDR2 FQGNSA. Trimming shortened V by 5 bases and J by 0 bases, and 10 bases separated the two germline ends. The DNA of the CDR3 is TGTGCCAGCAGCCGTCCGGGGGACCAAGAGACCCAGTACTTC. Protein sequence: CASSRPGDQETQYF.

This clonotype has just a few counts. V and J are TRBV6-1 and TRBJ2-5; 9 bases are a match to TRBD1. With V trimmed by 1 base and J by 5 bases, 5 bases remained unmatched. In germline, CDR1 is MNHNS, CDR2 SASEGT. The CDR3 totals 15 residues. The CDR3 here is CASSEGDREKETQYF. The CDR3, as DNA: TGTGCCAGCAGTGAAGGGGACAGGGAAAAGGAGACCCAGTACTTC.

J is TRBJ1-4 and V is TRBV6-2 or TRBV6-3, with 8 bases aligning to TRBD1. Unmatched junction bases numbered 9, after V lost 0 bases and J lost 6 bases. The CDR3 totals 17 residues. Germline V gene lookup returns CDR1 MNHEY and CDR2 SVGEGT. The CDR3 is CASSYSHGQGRHEKLFF. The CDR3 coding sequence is TGTGCCAGCAGTTACTCTCACGGACAGGGCCGGCATGAAAAACTGTTTTTT.

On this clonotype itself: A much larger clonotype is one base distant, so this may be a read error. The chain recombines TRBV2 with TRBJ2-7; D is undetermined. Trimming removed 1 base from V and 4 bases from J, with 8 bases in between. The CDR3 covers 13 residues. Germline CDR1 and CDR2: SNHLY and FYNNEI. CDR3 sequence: CASSEVRHYEQYF. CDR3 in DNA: TGTGCCAGCAGTGAAGTCAGGCATTACGAGCAGTACTTC.

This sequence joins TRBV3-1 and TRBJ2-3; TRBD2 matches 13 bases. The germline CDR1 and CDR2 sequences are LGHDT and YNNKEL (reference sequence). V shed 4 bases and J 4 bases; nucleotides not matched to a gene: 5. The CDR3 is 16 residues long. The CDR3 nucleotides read TGTGCCAGCAGCCTTCAGACTAGCGGGGGGTCAGATACGCAGTATTTT. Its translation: CASSLQTSGGSDTQYF.

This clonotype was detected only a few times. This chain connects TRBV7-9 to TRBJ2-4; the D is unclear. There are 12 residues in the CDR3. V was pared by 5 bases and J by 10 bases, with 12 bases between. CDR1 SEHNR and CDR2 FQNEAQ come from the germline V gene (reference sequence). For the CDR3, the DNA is TGTGCCAGCAGCACTTACCTACGGATTCAGTACTTC. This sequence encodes CASSTYLRIQYF.

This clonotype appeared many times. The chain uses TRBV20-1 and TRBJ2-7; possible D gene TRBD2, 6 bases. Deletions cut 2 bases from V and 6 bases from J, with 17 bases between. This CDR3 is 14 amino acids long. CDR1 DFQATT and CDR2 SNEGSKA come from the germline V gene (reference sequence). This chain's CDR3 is CSARPRTAGTEQYF. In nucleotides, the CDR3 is TGCAGTGCTAGACCCCGGACTGCGGGGACCGAGCAGTACTTC.

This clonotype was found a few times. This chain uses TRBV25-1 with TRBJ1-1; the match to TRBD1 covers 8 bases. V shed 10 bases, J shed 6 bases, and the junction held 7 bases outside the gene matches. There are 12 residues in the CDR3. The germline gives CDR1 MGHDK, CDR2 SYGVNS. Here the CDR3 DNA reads TGTGCCACCACTGACAGGGGCCCTGAAGCTTTCTTT. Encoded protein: CATTDRGPEAFF.

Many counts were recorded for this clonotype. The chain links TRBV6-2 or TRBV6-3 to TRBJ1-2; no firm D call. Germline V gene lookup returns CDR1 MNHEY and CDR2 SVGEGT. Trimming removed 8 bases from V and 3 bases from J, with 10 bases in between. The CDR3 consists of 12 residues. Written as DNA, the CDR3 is TGTGCCAGCGACGGACTGTACTATGGCTACACCTTC. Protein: CASDGLYYGYTF.

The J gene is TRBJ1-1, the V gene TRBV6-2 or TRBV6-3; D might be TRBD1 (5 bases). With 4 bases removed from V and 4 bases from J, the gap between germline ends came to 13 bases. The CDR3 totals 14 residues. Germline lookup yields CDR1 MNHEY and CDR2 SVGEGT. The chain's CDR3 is CASSFGASGTEAFF. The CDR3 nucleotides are TGTGCCAGCAGTTTTGGGGCGTCGGGCACTGAAGCTTTCTTT.